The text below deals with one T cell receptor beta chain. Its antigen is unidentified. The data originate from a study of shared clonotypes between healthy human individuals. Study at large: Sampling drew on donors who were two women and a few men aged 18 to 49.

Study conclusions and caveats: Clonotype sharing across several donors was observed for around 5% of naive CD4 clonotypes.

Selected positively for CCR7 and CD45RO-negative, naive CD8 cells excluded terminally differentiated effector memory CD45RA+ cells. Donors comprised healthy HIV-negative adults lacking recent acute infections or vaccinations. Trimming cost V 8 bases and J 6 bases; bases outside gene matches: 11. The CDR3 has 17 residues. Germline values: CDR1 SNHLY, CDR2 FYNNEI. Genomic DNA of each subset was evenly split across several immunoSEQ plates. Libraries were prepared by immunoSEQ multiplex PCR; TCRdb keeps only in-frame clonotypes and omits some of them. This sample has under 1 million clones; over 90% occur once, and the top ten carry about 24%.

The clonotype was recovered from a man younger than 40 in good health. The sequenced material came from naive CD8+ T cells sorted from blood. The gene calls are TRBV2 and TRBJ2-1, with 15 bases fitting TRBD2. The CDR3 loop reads CASWGLAGGKSSNEQFF. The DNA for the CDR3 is TGTGCCAGCTGGGGACTAGCGGGAGGCAAATCTTCCAATGAGCAGTTCTTC.